Reported below is one T cell receptor beta chain. Methods used by the authors: Amplification of reference gene primers was used by the study to estimate nucleated cell counts. Here immunoSEQ multiplex PCR was the method, and the copy in TCRdb shows in-frame clones only, minus some. V and J calls and clone size are given by that table; D and trimming were obtained from the DNA. The sample yields 260,000 or so clones, about four fifths seen once. The sample belongs to a study of blood T cell repertoires in COVID-19. The Seattle patients, enrolled during active infection, were followed longitudinally. Germline V gene sequence: CDR1 SGHDT, CDR2 YYEEEE. This CDR3 has 13 residues. With 1 base removed from V and 6 bases from J, the gap between germline ends came to 7 bases.

Material: peripheral blood. The chain links TRBV5-6 to TRBJ2-2; a weak D match, TRBD2 (5 bases). The TCR was taken from a woman older than 75 with COVID-19, enrolled during active disease. CDR3 residues: CASSLPGAGELFF. In DNA, the CDR3 is TGTGCCAGCAGCTTGCCCGGGGCCGGGGAGCTGTTTTTT.